The 20 T cell receptor beta chains presented below share a single source sample, sequenced in a study of cytomegalovirus exposure and HLA in healthy donors (dated by TCRdb to about 2017). Library method: the immunoSEQ multiplex PCR assay. For the multiplex PCR, a mixture combining 60 forward primers for TCR Vbeta segments and 13 reverse primers for TCR Jbeta segments was used. TCRdb took over this immuneACCESS table, retaining in-frame rearrangements with V and J assigned. Such tables are incomplete; in checked studies, under half of the missing clones stem from an unresolved V gene, and the remainder is unexplained. This sample holds about 170,000 clones; roughly 85% were observed only once. The top ten hold more than 2% of the sample. Sample: PBMCs. The receptor set was obtained from a man younger than 35 in good health and CMV-seropositive.

V gene TRBV10-3 combines with J gene TRBJ2-2; D is possibly TRBD1 (5 bases). The CDR3 is 15 amino acids. From germline, CDR1 is ENHRY and CDR2 SYGVKD. Trimming shortened V by 10 bases and J by 0 bases, and 15 bases separated the two germline ends. CDR3 sequence: CATDDRVPNTGELFF. The CDR3 coding sequence is TGTGCCACCGACGACAGAGTACCGAACACCGGGGAGCTGTTTTTT.

Comments on this clone: This same CDR3 is encoded by further DNA sequences in the sample. The chain uses TRBV27 and TRBJ1-1; the D gene is possibly TRBD1 (6 bases). CDR3 length: 16 residues. Germline-derived CDR1 and CDR2 are MNHEY and SMNVEV (reference sequence). Trimming left V 4 bases short and J 11 bases short, with 26 bases between. CDR3 loop: CASSSRTPTGPGGAFF. The CDR3 DNA reads as TGTGCCAGCAGTTCCCGGACTCCAACAGGGCCGGGGGGGGCTTTCTTT.

CDR3: CATRTASTMNTEAFF. CDR3 bases: TGTGCCACCCGGACAGCGAGCACTATGAACACTGAAGCTTTCTTT. J is TRBJ1-1 and V is TRBV10-3; perhaps TRBD1 as D (6 bases). Germline-derived CDR1 and CDR2 are ENHRY and SYGVKD. V was clipped by 10 bases and J by 0 bases, with 18 bases between them. The CDR3 consists of 15 residues.

This clone has just a few counts. V gene TRBV7-3 combines with J gene TRBJ1-5; no definite D call. V lost 0 bases and J 4 bases, leaving 4 bases between the germline ends. CDR3 size: 13 residues. From germline, CDR1 is SGHTA and CDR2 FQGTGA. CDR3 loop: CASSLTGNQPQHF. CDR3 bases: TGTGCCAGCAGCTTAACCGGGAATCAGCCCCAGCATTTT.

The chain employs TRBV27 and TRBJ2-7, with 9 positions matching TRBD2. This CDR3 has 15 amino acids. Germline assignment: CDR1 MNHEY and CDR2 SMNVEV (reference sequence). V lost 4 bases to trimming and J lost 0 bases; unmatched junction nucleotides: 4. CDR3 sequence: CASSWERGASYEQYF. Here the CDR3 DNA reads TGTGCCAGCAGTTGGGAGCGGGGGGCCTCCTACGAGCAGTACTTC.

The rearrangement uses TRBV5-1 and TRBJ1-6, with D perhaps TRBD1 (6 bases). The CDR3 spans 15 residues. V lost 0 bases and J 7 bases, leaving 11 bases between the germline ends. Germline lookup yields CDR1 SGHRS and CDR2 YFSETQ. CDR3 residues: CASSLGQGPNSPLHF. CDR3 sequence (DNA): TGCGCCAGCAGCTTGGGTCAGGGGCCGAATTCACCCCTCCACTTT.

The V call is TRBV27, the J call TRBJ1-2; no clear D gene. This CDR3 is built from 15 residues. Trimming left V 2 bases short and J 5 bases short, with 15 bases between. Germline-derived CDR1 and CDR2 are MNHEY and SMNVEV (reference sequence). CDR3 in DNA: TGTGCCAGCAGTTTAGCTTCAGCTGGGAGTTATGGCTACACCTTC. It codes for CASSLASAGSYGYTF.

V and J are TRBV5-1 and TRBJ1-5; 7 bases match TRBD1. Germline CDR1 is SGHRS and CDR2 is YFSETQ. There are 14 residues in the CDR3. V lost 4 bases, J lost 7 bases, and 8 bases stayed unmatched. CDR3 bases: TGCGCCAGCAGCCCACTGACAGGGATACAGCCCCAGCATTTT. Protein: CASSPLTGIQPQHF.

V is TRBV6-1 and J is TRBJ2-1; TRBD2 aligns across 7 bases. Germline V gene lookup returns CDR1 MNHNS and CDR2 SASEGT. V lost 4 bases to trimming and J lost 8 bases; unmatched junction nucleotides: 11. The CDR3 runs to 15 residues. CDR3 nucleotide sequence: TGTGCCAGCAGTGCCGGGGGGATGCAGTTCGATGAGCAGTTCTTC. Amino acid sequence: CASSAGGMQFDEQFF.

This chain connects TRBV4-3 to TRBJ2-3, with D tentatively TRBD2 (5 bases). Germline CDR1 reads LGHNA; CDR2 reads YSLEER. V was pared by 1 base and J by 2 bases, with 7 bases between. This CDR3 is 14 amino acids long. CDR3 region: CASSQAGNTDTQYF. The CDR3 bases are TGCGCCAGCAGCCAAGCGGGGAACACAGATACGCAGTATTTT.

This clone has more than one count but fewer than ten. The chain uses TRBV5-6 and TRBJ2-2; D remains unclear. V was pared by 2 bases and J by 6 bases, with 11 bases between. Germline loops: CDR1 SGHDT, CDR2 YYEEEE. This CDR3 is built from 14 residues. The CDR3 DNA follows: TGTGCCAGCAGCTTTACGAGAATGTCCGGGGAGCTGTTTTTT. Protein: CASSFTRMSGELFF.

V is TRBV14 and J is TRBJ2-7; the D gene is possibly TRBD2 (6 bases). Trimming took 3 bases from V and 3 from J, leaving 15 bases between them. Germline loops: CDR1 SGHDN, CDR2 FVKESK. CDR3 length: 15 residues. This chain's CDR3 is CASSQGGVKNYEQYF. CDR3 DNA sequence: TGTGCCAGCAGCCAGGGCGGGGTTAAAAACTACGAGCAGTACTTC.

The V and J genes are TRBV2 and TRBJ1-2, with TRBD1 matching over 8 bases. The CDR3 has 16 amino acids. Germline assignment: CDR1 SNHLY and CDR2 FYNNEI. V was pared by 8 bases and J by 5 bases, with 16 bases of the junction left unmatched. CDR3 sequence: CASCEDRAFQIYGYTF. In DNA form, the CDR3 reads TGTGCCAGCTGCGAGGACAGGGCCTTTCAAATTTATGGCTACACCTTC.

Comments on this clone: One junction end disagrees with the germline gene, perhaps due to a read error. The chain employs TRBV9 and TRBJ2-4, with D perhaps matching TRBD1 (7 bases). The germline CDR1 and CDR2 sequences are SGDLS and YYNGEE. This CDR3 has 15 amino acids. The CDR3 is CASSPPGGGGNSQYF. CDR3 nucleotide sequence: TGTGCCAGCAGTCCTCCAGGGGGAGGAGGAAACAGTCAGTACTTC.

J is TRBJ2-3 and V is TRBV12-5, with TRBD1 matching over 8 bases. CDR1 and CDR2 (germline): LGHNT, FRNRAP. This CDR3 contains 17 residues. Germline trimming cut 2 bases from V and 4 bases from J; bases unmatched to any gene: 11. CDR3 sequence reads: CASGLPGGERFSDTQYF. CDR3 nucleotide sequence: TGTGCTAGTGGTTTGCCAGGGGGCGAGAGATTCTCAGATACGCAGTATTTT.

This clone was counted a few times. V usage is TRBV7-3 and J usage is TRBJ2-2; D unresolved. Germline CDR1 reads SGHTA; CDR2 reads FQGTGA. Trimming left V 3 bases short and J 3 bases short, with 5 bases between. This CDR3 comprises 13 residues. CDR3 DNA sequence: TGTGCCAGCAGCTTGGCAGACACCGGGGAGCTGTTTTTT. This codes for CASSLADTGELFF. The variable domain in full, with the rest retrieved from reference TRBV7-3 and TRBJ2-2, is GAGVSQTPSNKVTEKGKYVELRCDPISGHTALYWYRQSLGQGPEFLIYFQGTGAADDSGLPNDRFFAVRPEGSVSTLKIQRTERGDSAVYLCASSLADTGELFFGEGSRLTVL.

V and J are TRBV25-1 and TRBJ1-2, with D hard to call. This CDR3 is 12 amino acids long. Germline CDR1 is MGHDK and CDR2 is SYGVNS. Trimming pared 0 bases from V and 8 bases from J, leaving 7 bases between. CDR3 protein: CASSEYPQGYTF. The CDR3 nucleotides are TGTGCCAGCAGTGAATACCCGCAGGGCTACACCTTC.

The sample holds one count of this clone. The chain links TRBV5-1 to TRBJ1-6; 9 nucleotides align to TRBD1. J lost 6 bases, V lost 5 bases, and 6 bases had no gene match. This CDR3 is built from 15 residues. Germline V gives CDR1 SGHRS, CDR2 YFSETQ. CDR3 in amino acids: CASRQTGGSNSPLHF. CDR3 nucleotides: TGCGCCAGCAGGCAAACAGGGGGCTCTAATTCACCCCTCCACTTT.

The genes are TRBV2 and TRBJ1-5; D is undetermined. Germline V gives CDR1 SNHLY, CDR2 FYNNEI. The CDR3 sequence is 15 residues long. V was shortened by 4 bases and J by 0 bases, with 10 bases between the two germline ends. The CDR3 DNA sequence: TGTGCCAGCAGTGTCTATTCCTATAGCAATCAGCCCCAGCATTTT. This sequence encodes CASSVYSYSNQPQHF. The full variable domain, with the rest looked up from reference TRBV2 and TRBJ1-5, is EPEVTQTPSHQVTQMGQEVILRCVPISNHLYFYWYRQILGQKVEFLVSFYNNEISEKSEIFDDQFSVERPDGSNFTLKIRSTKLEDSAMYFCASSVYSYSNQPQHFGDGTRLSIL.

The V call is TRBV19, the J call TRBJ1-5, with 7 bases lining up with TRBD1. CDR3 length: 13 amino acids. Germline loops: CDR1 LNHDA, CDR2 SQIVND (reference sequence). The V and J ends lost 9 bases and 6 bases, in that order; junction bases with no gene match: 8. The CDR3 region has the DNA TGTGCCAGCCAAGACAGGGCCGGTCAGCCCCAGCATTTT. Its translation is CASQDRAGQPQHF.